The T cell receptor beta chain described here comes from a study of a mutant IDH1 vaccine in newly diagnosed glioma. As for the study in general: Vaccination began 4-6 weeks post radiotherapy alone, or with temozolomide cycles. Study-wide results and caveats: Apparently, pseudoprogression bore no relation to changes among the top peripheral T cell clonotypes.

Produced via immunoSEQ multiplex PCR; TCRdb's table is partial and in-frame only. The data hold under 85,000 clones, with roughly 85% observed a single time. On this clone itself: Its antigen is not identified.

Indicated time point: week 23, last vaccination. Each dose of the vaccine consisted of 300 ug of mutant IDH1 20-mer peptide, with topical imiquimod. Germline assignment: CDR1 GTSNPN and CDR2 SVGIG (reference sequence). The CDR3 covers 16 residues. This sequence was found in a woman in her forties or fifties with glioma. This chain uses TRBV30 with TRBJ2-3; 14 bases agree with TRBD2. This sample comprised PBMCs, obtained from a glioma patient whose treatment included an IDH1 peptide vaccine. The CDR3 bases are TGTGCGGGGACTAGCGGGAGCCGCGCGCGGGCAGATACGCAGTATTTT. It encodes CAGTSGSRARADTQYF.